The T cell receptor (beta chain) described here comes from a study of T cell changes during pregnancy in multiple sclerosis. V lost 9 bases and J lost 0; bases outside the gene matches: 10. Germline CDR1 reads SNHLY; CDR2 reads FYNNEI. The CDR3 contains 16 residues. Data came from immunoSEQ multiplex PCR; TCRdb stores just in-frame clones and leaves some out. The table lists roughly 40,000 clones, around nine tenths of them singletons. The chain recombines TRBV2 with TRBJ1-5; 8 nucleotides agree with TRBD1. The clonotype comes from a female donor with multiple sclerosis, enrolled in a pregnancy study. The material sequenced was CD4+ T cells from peripheral blood mononuclear cells, taken after pregnancy. Here the CDR3 DNA reads TGTGCCAGTAAGGACAGGGAACTCTATAGCAATCAGCCCCAGCATTTT. Translated: CASKDRELYSNQPQHF.